This TCR beta chain was captured by sequencing in a study of cytomegalovirus exposure and HLA in healthy donors (dated 2017 in TCRdb). Background on the whole study: In an earlier analysis of roughly 590 of the donors, under 300 Gb of sequence data and roughly 100 million unique TCR beta sequences from about 179 million T cells were reported. An early release that covered around 590 HLA-typed donors contained about 300 gigabases of sequencing data and roughly 84 million unique TCR sequences. Of the roughly 400 genotyped donors, 81% fell in the genetic ancestry cluster associated with self-reported Caucasian donors. The aim of the study was to test whether cataloging public T cell receptors could identify signatures of past pathogen exposure. Using immunosequencing, the study profiled T cell repertoires from about 620 subjects and related those repertoires to cytomegalovirus serostatus. In addition to the first cohort of 650 to 750 subjects, a separate validation cohort of some 120 different subjects was used. To predict cytomegalovirus infection status, the study brought together high-throughput TCR immunosequencing, statistical association of individual TCRs with disease status, and machine learning. A later analysis re-examined previously published TCR beta repertoires from over 500 donors and added high-resolution HLA genotyping to investigate patterns of TCR occurrence. Rather than using new phenotypic data, the later analysis identified candidate immune exposures from TCR beta sequences and from how often those sequences occurred across donors. An earlier analysis of fewer than 750 of the donors used high-throughput TCR beta sequencing to judge whether each TCR beta V gene segment behaved as functional or pseudogenic. Alongside the repertoire data, information on donor age, sex, ethnicity and CMV serostatus was compiled. Genome-wide SNP genotypes for about 55% of the roughly 670 donors were used in a later genetic analysis, which treated that subset as a discovery cohort. Every repertoire in the discovery cohort had been generated on one and the same sequencing platform. HLA typing covered class I and class II loci at four-digit resolution. The number of typed donors differed by locus: about 620-640 for A, B, C, DRB1 and DQB1; approximately 520 for DQA1; 606 for DPA1; and some 450 for DPB1. Because of strong linkage in the cohort, roughly five DR-DQ haplotypes were treated as single units for association and clustering. Among a few hundred genotyped donors of the cohort, an average of around 240,000 unique TCR beta nucleotide sequences were sequenced per donor, roughly a sixth of them non-productive. Summary of the overall study and its limitations: The authors suggested that the approach could potentially be generalized to other disease states and immunological phenotypes. Compared with equally common non-associated chains, HLA-associated TCR beta chains in a later analysis were more clonally expanded and had lower generation probabilities. A further reported finding was that TCR beta sequences accurately predicted the HLA-A and HLA-B alleles for most subjects in the first cohort. A few of the identified cytomegalovirus-associated TCR beta chains were confirmed in vitro to be specific for cytomegalovirus antigens. Most CMV-associated TCR beta chains appeared to be HLA-restricted in a later analysis, and the HLA associations seemed to be driven largely by CMV exposure. At a false discovery rate of 0.05, a later analysis linked 16,951 TCR beta sequences to specific HLA alleles. Only TCR beta chains were sequenced in this cohort, and the absence of alpha or paired-chain data limited detectable features. An association between a missense DCLRE1C variant and V-gene and J-gene trimming of TCR beta chains was found in a later genetic analysis and replicated in an independent cohort. The study listed around 160 TCR beta chains as associated with cytomegalovirus. Correlated functional status among segregating V segments might reflect linkage disequilibrium, but an unknown experimental factor could not be ruled out. A cluster of highly shared sequence variants was judged likely to represent a technical artifact of the sequencing pipeline. A later genetic analysis reported fewer N-insertions in productive TCRs among donors in an Asian-associated ancestry cluster than the approximately 670-donor mean. A later analysis reported that several top co-occurrence clusters appeared linked to parvovirus B19, influenza, CMV and Epstein-Barr virus. Presence/absence analyses assumed roughly uniform sequencing depth across donors, an assumption that may not hold. CMV serostatus was the only immune exposure information available for the cohort. Some IMGT-functional V segments, including TRBV6-2 and TRBV6-3, could not be told apart with the 87-base-pair reads, so those segments were excluded. Because counts were too low, roughly 16 rarely observed V segments, including chromosome 9 orphons, were left out of the earlier analysis of 500 to 650 of the donors. Because HLA typing was unavailable for some donors at each locus, only the typed subset was used in association tests. Assigning TCR associations to individual alleles was difficult when HLA alleles, especially DR and DQ, strongly co-occurred. Cytomegalovirus status was reported to be diagnosed by the classifier with high specificity and sensitivity in both the original and validation cohorts. In an earlier analysis of some 640 of the donors, most TCR beta V segments were observed in productive rearrangements about 90% or about 30% of the time, broadly matching IMGT annotations. In a later analysis, the rate of TCR association differed among HLA loci, with DRB1 alleles having the most associated TCRs and HLA-C alleles having the fewest. While some public TCRs were present in many individuals, most TCR sequences turned up only very rarely across donors.

Compared with germline, V lacks 4 bases and J lacks 3 bases; bases without a gene match: 7. The CDR3 has 14 amino acids, counting the end cysteine and phenylalanine. The kept DNA is CDR3 alone, 42 bases in frame from the first base. CDR1 and CDR2 are drawn from the germline V gene: SGHDT, YYEEEE. In the case of this clone: The clone's antigen remains unknown. Qualities for individual bases were not recorded, and no much larger clone is one base off.

Library method: the immunoSEQ multiplex PCR assay. For the multiplex PCR, a mixture combining 60 forward primers for TCR Vbeta segments and 13 reverse primers for TCR Jbeta segments was used. Amplification of the CDR3 region of rearranged TCR beta genes was performed with a multiplex PCR assay on genomic DNA. The amplified TCR beta libraries were sequenced on the Illumina HiSeq System as 87-base-pair reads. The study's processing was this. A later analysis counted tens of millions of unique TCR beta chains across the 550 to 800 repertoires, and 10 million to 11 million of these chains were shared by at least two donors. A nearest-neighbor algorithm error-corrected the raw reads and collapsed the reads into unique sequences, merging closely related sequences to remove PCR and sequencing errors. V, D and J gene segments were assigned by aligning CDR3 sequences to IMGT reference sequences. Each retained sequence needed at least a six-nucleotide match to both a V gene segment and a J gene segment. A rearrangement was called productive if the CDR3 had no stop codons and remained in frame with V and J, and every other rearrangement was called non-productive. Following IMGT convention, CDR3 was defined as the stretch from the second conserved V-encoded cysteine to the conserved J-encoded phenylalanine. The earlier analysis of about 620 of the donors excluded sequences that lacked an unambiguous match to a single V gene segment. An earlier analysis of 587 of the donors called V segments functional above 56.7% productive rearrangements and segregating when the between-donor standard deviation exceeded 5%. To diagnose cytomegalovirus status from the catalog of TCR beta chain sequences, a statistical classification framework was built. V and J gene assignment, in a later analysis, came from comparing TCR nucleotide sequences with IMGT/GENE-DB human TR gene sequences. Using the TCRdist pipeline, a later analysis assigned CDR3 sequences along with most-parsimonious VDJ recombination scenarios. In a later analysis, every TCR beta chain was defined by the combination of its CDR3 amino acid sequence and its V-gene family, and reads without a unique V-gene family were dropped. A later analysis removed 600 or so highly shared, low-generation-probability nucleotide sequences to deal with suspected cross-contamination and a sequencing artifact. In a later analysis, a clonal expansion index was calculated for each public chain from normalized within-repertoire ranks of inferred template counts. Generation probabilities in a later analysis came from a VDJ recombination model fitted to out-of-frame rearrangements, and those results were checked against IGoR. In a later analysis, hypergeometric tests were used to score TCR-TCR, TCR-HLA and TCR-CMV co-occurrence, with a repertoire-size bias correction applied to TCR pairs. To estimate false discovery rates, a later analysis permuted the HLA or CMV assignments 20 times. In a later analysis, co-occurring TCRs were grouped using DBSCAN, and TCRdist sequence similarity was added for clustering within HLA-allele-positive subsets. Repertoires with fewer than 30,000 or more than 120,000 public chains were left out of co-occurrence clustering, as were four to six repertoires with anomalous nucleotide sharing. Held by TCRdb, this immuneACCESS table contains in-frame sequences only and omits some clones. Under half of the omission traces to an unresolved V gene where checked; the cause of the rest is unknown. D and trimming were read from the DNA, whereas the V and J calls and clone size are those reported in that table. The sample data list roughly 200,000 clones, and approximately 85% of these were observed just once. The ten largest account for 2% to 2.5% of the sample.

The cohort consisted of some 670 healthy bone marrow donors. At the time of sampling, every cohort member was nominally healthy, though immune exposures that went unrecorded were likely present. The donor was CMV seronegative and was included in the group of under 450 seronegative cohort members. Every donor gave a peripheral blood sample, and the peripheral blood mononuclear cells from that sample were used for TCR beta sequencing. The Qiagen DNeasy Blood Extraction Kit was used to extract genomic DNA from the blood cell samples. The sample comprised PBMCs. This clonotype originated in a woman aged 45-65 years in good health and CMV-seronegative. The rearranged segments are TRBV5-6 and TRBJ2-7; a stretch of 7 junction bases matches TRBD2. The DNA sequence is given as TGTGCCAGCAGCACGGGACTACAAGGCTACGAGCAGTACTTC. Protein translation: CASSTGLQGYEQYF.